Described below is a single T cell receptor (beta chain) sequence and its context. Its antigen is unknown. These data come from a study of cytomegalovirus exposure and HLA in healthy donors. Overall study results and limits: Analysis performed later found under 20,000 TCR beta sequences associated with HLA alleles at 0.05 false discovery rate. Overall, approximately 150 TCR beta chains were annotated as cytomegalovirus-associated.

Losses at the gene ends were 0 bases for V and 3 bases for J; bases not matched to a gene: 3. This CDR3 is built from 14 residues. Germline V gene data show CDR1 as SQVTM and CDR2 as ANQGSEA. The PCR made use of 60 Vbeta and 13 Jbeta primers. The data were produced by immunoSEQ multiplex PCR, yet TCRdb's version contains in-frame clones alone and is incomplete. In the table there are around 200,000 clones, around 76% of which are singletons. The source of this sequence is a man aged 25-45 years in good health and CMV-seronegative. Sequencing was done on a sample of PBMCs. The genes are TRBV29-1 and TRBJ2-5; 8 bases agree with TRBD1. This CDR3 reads CSVEEATGEETQYF. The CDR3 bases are TGCAGCGTTGAAGAGGCGACAGGGGAAGAGACCCAGTACTTC. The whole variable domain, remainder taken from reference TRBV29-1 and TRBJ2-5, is SAVISQKPSRDICQRGTSLTIQCQVDSQVTMMFWYRQQPGQSLTLIATANQGSEATYESGFVIDKFPISRPNLTFSTLTVSNMSPEDSSIYLCSVEEATGEETQYFGPGTRLLVL.